These 26 T cell receptor beta chains came from one sample sequenced in a study of response to subunit inactivated influenza vaccine. One entry per CDR3 protein results from TCRdb running MiXCR on the RT-PCR reads. The table records roughly 790,000 distinct CDR3 sequences, 20% to 25% of them present only once. Sequenced material: PBMCs from blood, taken more than 4 days after vaccination. These receptors all stem from a man in his forties or fifties who received an inactivated influenza vaccine.

Many counts were recorded for this clonotype. The chain joins TRBV12-3 or TRBV12-4 to TRBJ1-5; 7 nucleotides line up with TRBD1. The CDR3 has 15 amino acids. With 5 bases clipped from V and 3 bases from J, the junction kept 7 bases outside the gene matches. Written as DNA, the CDR3 is TGTGCCAGCAGTGATCAGGGGGTCCCCAATCAGCCCCAGCATTTT. Protein: CASSDQGVPNQPQHF.

The chain carries TRBV4-2 and TRBJ1-3; a weak D match, TRBD1 (5 bases). The CDR3 has 17 residues. Germline CDR1 reads LGHNA; CDR2 reads YNFKEQ. The germline V and J ends were trimmed by 0 bases and 6 bases, with 18 bases remaining between them. This CDR3 reads CASSQESVLGGSNTIYF. The CDR3 DNA follows: TGTGCCAGCAGCCAAGAATCGGTATTGGGGGGTTCAAACACCATATATTTT.

There are many counts of this clonotype. The genes are TRBV20-1 and TRBJ2-2; D not certain. The CDR3 runs 12 residues. Trimming left V 1 base short and J 1 base short, with 1 base between. Germline V gives CDR1 DFQATT, CDR2 SNEGSKA (reference sequence). The CDR3: CSARGNTGELFF. The CDR3 DNA reads TGCAGTGCTAGAGGGAACACCGGGGAGCTGTTTTTT.

This clonotype was observed a few times. The J gene is TRBJ2-3, the V gene TRBV5-1; TRBD2 agrees at 7 bases. Germline values: CDR1 SGHRS, CDR2 YFSETQ. This CDR3 is built from 15 residues. Trimming removed 0 bases from V and 2 bases from J; junction bases left unmatched: 3. In DNA, the CDR3 is TGCGCCAGCAGCTTGGGGGGGACTACCACAGATACGCAGTATTTT. Amino acid sequence: CASSLGGTTTDTQYF.

This sequence joins TRBV12-3 or TRBV12-4 and TRBJ1-1; D remains unclear. This CDR3 has 14 residues. The V and J ends lost 8 bases and 6 bases respectively, with 19 bases between them. The CDR3 coding sequence is TGTGCCAGCTCCGGCCAAACCCCCCGCGCTGAAGCTTTCTTT. Its protein product is CASSGQTPRAEAFF.

The V and J genes are TRBV11-2 and TRBJ2-5; D might be TRBD1 (6 bases). CDR1 is SGHAT and CDR2 is FQNNGV in the germline V gene. The CDR3 totals 15 residues. Trimming pared 1 base from V and 4 bases from J, leaving 13 bases between. The CDR3 DNA is TGTGCCAGCAGCTTAGGGGTCGGACAGCTAGAGACCCAGTACTTC. It is translated as CASSLGVGQLETQYF.

V is TRBV5-6 and J is TRBJ2-7, with TRBD1 matching over 8 bases. Trimming cost V 4 bases and J 0 bases; bases outside gene matches: 6. CDR1 is SGHDT and CDR2 is YYEEEE in the germline V gene. This CDR3 has 15 amino acids. CDR3 protein: CASSVRDRHSYEQYF. The DNA for the CDR3 is TGTGCCAGCAGCGTCCGGGACAGGCACTCCTACGAGCAGTACTTC.

V is TRBV7-9 and J is TRBJ2-5; no clear D. The germline V and J ends were trimmed by 6 bases and 1 base, with 15 bases remaining between them. Germline-derived CDR1 and CDR2 are SEHNR and FQNEAQ (reference sequence). The CDR3 consists of 15 residues. The CDR3: CASSLYVSGQETQYF. CDR3 DNA: TGTGCCAGCAGTTTGTATGTCTCGGGCCAAGAGACCCAGTACTTC. Looking up the rest from reference TRBV7-9 and TRBJ2-5 gives the full variable domain: DTGVSQNPRHKITKRGQNVTFRCDPISEHNRLYWYRQTLGQGPEFLTYFQNEAQLEKSRLLSDRFSAERPKGSFSTLEIQRTEQGDSAMYLCASSLYVSGQETQYFGPGTRLLVL.

This clonotype was counted between two and nine times. This sequence joins TRBV6-1 and TRBJ2-5; 8 bases are shared with TRBD1. Germline CDR1 MNHNS, CDR2 SASEGT. V lost 6 bases and J lost 5; bases outside the gene matches: 17. The CDR3 spans 17 residues. CDR3: CASRRQGLTREKETQYF. DNA for the CDR3: TGTGCCAGCAGGAGACAGGGGCTCACCCGCGAGAAGGAGACCCAGTACTTC.

The V and J genes are TRBV20-1 and TRBJ1-3; D is perhaps TRBD1 (5 bases). Per germline, CDR1 DFQATT and CDR2 SNEGSKA (reference sequence). The CDR3 runs to 15 residues. CDR3 in amino acids: CWGQDPGTSGNTIYF. CDR3 nucleotides: TGCTGGGGCCAGGATCCGGGGACTTCTGGAAACACCATATATTTT.

Only a few counts were recorded for this clonotype. The chain recombines TRBV20-1 with TRBJ2-7, with D possibly being TRBD1 (5 bases). Trimming took off 2 bases at V and 2 bases at J, with 13 bases between the two ends. This CDR3 is built from 14 residues. The germline V gene encodes CDR1 DFQATT and CDR2 SNEGSKA (reference sequence). The CDR3 DNA follows: TGCAGTGCTAGATCAACGACAGAAACCTACGAGCAGTACTTC. Its translation: CSARSTTETYEQYF.

The chain couples TRBV5-1 to TRBJ2-5, with TRBD2 matching 7 bases. This CDR3 spans 14 amino acids. J lost 2 bases, V lost 4 bases, and 5 bases had no gene match. Germline assignment: CDR1 SGHRS and CDR2 YFSETQ. The CDR3 DNA is TGCGCCAGCAGCCCATGGGACTATCAAGAGACCCAGTACTTC. It yields the protein CASSPWDYQETQYF.

V usage is TRBV19 and J usage is TRBJ2-2; 8 nucleotides match TRBD2. After removal of 7 bases from V and 5 bases from J, the junction contained 6 bases not matched to a gene. The germline CDR1 and CDR2 sequences are LNHDA and SQIVND (reference sequence). CDR3 length equals 14 residues. The CDR3 DNA is TGTGCCAGTATGCAGCGGGGGCTAACCGGGGAGCTGTTTTTT. It translates to CASMQRGLTGELFF.

This chain links TRBV7-9 with TRBJ2-1; TRBD2 matches 8 bases. The CDR3 has 14 amino acids. Per germline, CDR1 SEHNR and CDR2 FQNEAQ (reference sequence). Unmatched junction bases numbered 5, after V lost 4 bases and J lost 6 bases. CDR3 sequence: CASSSLAEFNEQFF. The CDR3 DNA sequence: TGTGCCAGCAGCTCACTAGCGGAGTTCAATGAGCAGTTCTTC.

The V gene is TRBV12-3 or TRBV12-4, the J gene TRBJ2-7; D remains ambiguous. Trimming removed 1 base from V and 7 bases from J, with 17 bases in between. The CDR3 spans 15 residues. CDR3 nucleotides: TGTGCCAGCAGTTTAGGTGTTGGAGTGAGCATGGAGCAGTACTTC. Translated: CASSLGVGVSMEQYF.

This chain links TRBV27 with TRBJ2-5; 8 nucleotides line up with TRBD2. The CDR3 contains 13 residues. In germline, CDR1 is MNHEY, CDR2 SMNVEV (reference sequence). Trimming at V came to 6 bases and at J to 4 bases, leaving 4 bases not matched to a gene. Here the CDR3 reads CASRESGGETQYF. In DNA, the CDR3 is TGTGCCAGCAGGGAAAGCGGGGGAGAGACCCAGTACTTC.

The chain has TRBV6-1 and TRBJ2-5; D gene ambiguous. Germline CDR1 MNHNS, CDR2 SASEGT. Trimming pared 2 bases from V and 1 base from J, leaving 5 bases between. The CDR3 covers 13 residues. The CDR3 sequence is CASSEPVQETQYF. Here the CDR3 DNA reads TGTGCCAGCAGTGAACCGGTCCAAGAGACCCAGTACTTC.

This clonotype has just a few counts. The chain links TRBV5-1 to TRBJ2-2; D could derive from TRBD1 or TRBD2 (5 bases each). There are 14 residues in the CDR3. V was pared by 1 base and J by 3 bases, with 7 bases between. The germline gives CDR1 SGHRS, CDR2 YFSETQ. The CDR3 region is CASSLWDHTGELFF. The CDR3 DNA follows: TGCGCCAGCAGCTTGTGGGACCACACCGGGGAGCTGTTTTTT.

CDR3 DNA sequence: TGTGCCAGCAGTTACTCGGTGGTTATAGGCGAGAATCAGCCCCAGCATTTT. Residues: CASSYSVVIGENQPQHF. This chain connects TRBV6-5 to TRBJ1-5, with D hard to call. CDR1 MNHEY and CDR2 SVGAGI come from the germline V gene. This CDR3 spans 17 amino acids. V gave up 0 bases and J gave up 4 bases, with 16 bases separating them.

This clonotype has ten or more counts. V gene TRBV7-9 combines with J gene TRBJ1-1, with 7 bases fitting TRBD1. Germline V CDR1 and CDR2: SEHNR, FQNEAQ (reference sequence). This CDR3 spans 15 amino acids. Trimming removed 4 bases from V and 1 base from J; junction bases left unmatched: 6. In nucleotides, the CDR3 is TGTGCCAGCAGCTCACCCCGGACAGGGAACACTGAAGCTTTCTTT. As protein: CASSSPRTGNTEAFF.

This clonotype was observed at least ten times. The chain couples TRBV5-1 to TRBJ2-3; D is possibly TRBD2 (6 bases). The CDR3 runs 17 residues. Germline lookup yields CDR1 SGHRS and CDR2 YFSETQ. V was shortened by 6 bases and J by 0 bases, with 20 bases between the two germline ends. The CDR3 DNA reads as TGCGCCAGCACCCTGGGGAGCGGCGGGACGAGCACAGATACGCAGTATTTT. It translates to CASTLGSGGTSTDTQYF.

This clonotype was counted only a few times. The V gene is TRBV10-3, the J gene TRBJ2-7, with a possible D match to TRBD2 (6 bases). The CDR3 is 13 residues long. V gave up 0 bases and J gave up 7 bases, with 10 bases separating them. From germline, CDR1 is ENHRY and CDR2 SYGVKD. CDR3 in amino acids: CAISESAGLEQYF. The CDR3, as DNA: TGTGCCATCAGTGAGTCTGCGGGGTTAGAGCAGTACTTC.

This clonotype was counted only a few times. The chain carries TRBV30 and TRBJ2-5; possible D gene TRBD2, 6 bases. The CDR3 length is 12 residues. The germline gives CDR1 GTSNPN, CDR2 SVGIG (reference sequence). Trimming cost V 3 bases and J 3 bases, with 8 bases left between them. This CDR3 reads CAWRDYKETQYF. In nucleotides, the CDR3 is TGTGCCTGGAGGGACTATAAAGAGACCCAGTACTTC.

The rearrangement uses TRBV5-6 and TRBJ1-5, with D perhaps TRBD1 (6 bases). Germline V lookup: CDR1 SGHDT, CDR2 YYEEEE. CDR3 size: 15 residues. Trimming stripped 3 bases from V and 4 bases from J, with 14 bases between. The CDR3 spells CASSSSDRLNQPQHF. CDR3 bases: TGTGCCAGCAGCTCGTCCGACAGGCTGAATCAGCCCCAGCATTTT.

The chain's CDR3 is CSAIPGGGNEQFF. The CDR3 DNA follows: TGCAGCGCCATCCCAGGGGGAGGCAATGAGCAGTTCTTC. V and J are TRBV29-1 and TRBJ2-1, with a weak D call TRBD1 (7 bases). V was pared by 7 bases and J by 6 bases, with 16 bases between. This CDR3 comprises 13 residues. The germline CDR1 and CDR2 sequences are SQVTM and ANQGSEA.

This clonotype showed up just a few times. The rearrangement uses TRBV4-1 and TRBJ1-2; 7 positions match TRBD1. Germline trimming cut 3 bases from V and 6 bases from J; bases unmatched to any gene: 10. The CDR3 sequence is 15 residues long. Germline values: CDR1 MGHRA, CDR2 YSYEKL. The DNA of the CDR3 is TGCGCCAGCAGCCATTCGAGGGGGCGCGAGGATGGCTACACCTTC. This codes for CASSHSRGREDGYTF.